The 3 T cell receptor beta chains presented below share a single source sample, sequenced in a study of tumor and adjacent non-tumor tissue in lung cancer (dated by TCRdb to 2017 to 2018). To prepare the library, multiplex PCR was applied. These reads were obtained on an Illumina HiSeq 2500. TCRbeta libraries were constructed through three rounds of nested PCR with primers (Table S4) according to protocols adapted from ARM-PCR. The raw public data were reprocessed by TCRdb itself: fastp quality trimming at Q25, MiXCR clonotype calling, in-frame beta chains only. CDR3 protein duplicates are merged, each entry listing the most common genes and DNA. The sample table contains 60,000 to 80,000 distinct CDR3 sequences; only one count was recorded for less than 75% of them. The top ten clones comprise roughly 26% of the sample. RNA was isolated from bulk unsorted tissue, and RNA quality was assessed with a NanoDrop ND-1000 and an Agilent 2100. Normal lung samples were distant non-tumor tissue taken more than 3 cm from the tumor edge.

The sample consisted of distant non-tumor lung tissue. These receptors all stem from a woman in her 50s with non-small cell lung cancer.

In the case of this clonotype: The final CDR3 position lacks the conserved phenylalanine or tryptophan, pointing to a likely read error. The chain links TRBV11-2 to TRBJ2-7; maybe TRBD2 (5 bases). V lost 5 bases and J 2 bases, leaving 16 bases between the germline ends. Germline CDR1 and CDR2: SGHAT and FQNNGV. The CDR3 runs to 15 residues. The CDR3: CASSTGRGRTYEQYL. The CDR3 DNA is TGTGCCAGCAGCACGGGGAGAGGCCGGACCTACGAGCAGTACCTC.

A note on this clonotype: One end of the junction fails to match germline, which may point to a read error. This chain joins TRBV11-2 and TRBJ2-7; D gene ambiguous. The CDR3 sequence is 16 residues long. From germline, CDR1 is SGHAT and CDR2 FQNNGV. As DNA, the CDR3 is TGTGCCAGCAGCCCACTTTCGGGTGGAAGCTCCTATGAGCAGTACTTC. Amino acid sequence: CASSPLSGGSSYEQYF.

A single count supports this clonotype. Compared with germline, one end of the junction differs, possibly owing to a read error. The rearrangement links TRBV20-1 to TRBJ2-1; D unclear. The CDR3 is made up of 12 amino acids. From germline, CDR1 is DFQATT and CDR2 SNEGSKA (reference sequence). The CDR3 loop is CNARVENNEQFF. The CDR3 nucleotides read TGTAATGCTAGAGTGGAAAACAATGAGCAGTTCTTC.